This T cell receptor beta chain appears in the sequencing data of a study of T cells in localized non-small cell lung cancer. TCRdb's copy holds only in-frame clones and misses some; the assay was immunoSEQ multiplex PCR. Here the sample spans tens of thousands of clones, roughly 80% being singletons. As regards this clone: Its specificity is not known.

Whole-study findings and limits: Appearances in adjacent lung were noted for a median 57 of the top 100 tumor clones. T cell clonality was highest in uninvolved adjacent lung, above tumor.

The CDR3 is 14 amino acids. V was trimmed by 0 bases and J by 1 base, leaving 4 bases between them. CDR1 is LNHNV and CDR2 is YYDKDF in the germline V gene (reference sequence). This receptor was obtained from a man aged 40-75 years with stage II lung adenocarcinoma. The sequences come from PBMCs, collected before any cancer treatment. This sequence joins TRBV15 and TRBJ2-1, with unresolved D. DNA of the CDR3: TGTGCCACCAGCAGAGATCCTTCCTACAATGAGCAGTTCTTC. Translation gives CATSRDPSYNEQFF.